Below, one TCR beta chain is given with its context. Its specificity is unknown. These data belong to a study of CD8 T cells in Susac syndrome. An amount of RNA that ranged from roughly 0.5 to 1 ug was reverse transcribed with random hexamers. TCRdb ran MiXCR on the immunoSEQ multiplex PCR reads and lists one entry per CDR3 protein. The profile shows 200,000 to 250,000 distinct CDR3 sequences, about 94% of them singletons. Study findings and constraints: When the CD4+ T cell repertoires of patients with Susac syndrome were examined, they did not show any clonal expansion. The number of individuals included in the study's TCR sequencing and HLA analysis was acknowledged as relatively small.

The CDR3 length is 13 residues. In germline, CDR1 is MNHEY, CDR2 SVGEGT. Trimming took 2 bases from V and 8 from J, leaving 12 bases between them. Negative isolation yielded CD8+ and CD4+ T cells; FACS enriched TEMRA cells. Sequences were obtained from CD4+ T cells from PBMCs. This chain joins TRBV6-2 or TRBV6-3 and TRBJ1-2; D might be TRBD1 (6 bases). The source is a human donor with Susac syndrome. CDR3 coding DNA: TGTGCCAGCAGTTACGATCAGGGGAGAGGCTACACCTTC. This gives the protein CASSYDQGRGYTF.